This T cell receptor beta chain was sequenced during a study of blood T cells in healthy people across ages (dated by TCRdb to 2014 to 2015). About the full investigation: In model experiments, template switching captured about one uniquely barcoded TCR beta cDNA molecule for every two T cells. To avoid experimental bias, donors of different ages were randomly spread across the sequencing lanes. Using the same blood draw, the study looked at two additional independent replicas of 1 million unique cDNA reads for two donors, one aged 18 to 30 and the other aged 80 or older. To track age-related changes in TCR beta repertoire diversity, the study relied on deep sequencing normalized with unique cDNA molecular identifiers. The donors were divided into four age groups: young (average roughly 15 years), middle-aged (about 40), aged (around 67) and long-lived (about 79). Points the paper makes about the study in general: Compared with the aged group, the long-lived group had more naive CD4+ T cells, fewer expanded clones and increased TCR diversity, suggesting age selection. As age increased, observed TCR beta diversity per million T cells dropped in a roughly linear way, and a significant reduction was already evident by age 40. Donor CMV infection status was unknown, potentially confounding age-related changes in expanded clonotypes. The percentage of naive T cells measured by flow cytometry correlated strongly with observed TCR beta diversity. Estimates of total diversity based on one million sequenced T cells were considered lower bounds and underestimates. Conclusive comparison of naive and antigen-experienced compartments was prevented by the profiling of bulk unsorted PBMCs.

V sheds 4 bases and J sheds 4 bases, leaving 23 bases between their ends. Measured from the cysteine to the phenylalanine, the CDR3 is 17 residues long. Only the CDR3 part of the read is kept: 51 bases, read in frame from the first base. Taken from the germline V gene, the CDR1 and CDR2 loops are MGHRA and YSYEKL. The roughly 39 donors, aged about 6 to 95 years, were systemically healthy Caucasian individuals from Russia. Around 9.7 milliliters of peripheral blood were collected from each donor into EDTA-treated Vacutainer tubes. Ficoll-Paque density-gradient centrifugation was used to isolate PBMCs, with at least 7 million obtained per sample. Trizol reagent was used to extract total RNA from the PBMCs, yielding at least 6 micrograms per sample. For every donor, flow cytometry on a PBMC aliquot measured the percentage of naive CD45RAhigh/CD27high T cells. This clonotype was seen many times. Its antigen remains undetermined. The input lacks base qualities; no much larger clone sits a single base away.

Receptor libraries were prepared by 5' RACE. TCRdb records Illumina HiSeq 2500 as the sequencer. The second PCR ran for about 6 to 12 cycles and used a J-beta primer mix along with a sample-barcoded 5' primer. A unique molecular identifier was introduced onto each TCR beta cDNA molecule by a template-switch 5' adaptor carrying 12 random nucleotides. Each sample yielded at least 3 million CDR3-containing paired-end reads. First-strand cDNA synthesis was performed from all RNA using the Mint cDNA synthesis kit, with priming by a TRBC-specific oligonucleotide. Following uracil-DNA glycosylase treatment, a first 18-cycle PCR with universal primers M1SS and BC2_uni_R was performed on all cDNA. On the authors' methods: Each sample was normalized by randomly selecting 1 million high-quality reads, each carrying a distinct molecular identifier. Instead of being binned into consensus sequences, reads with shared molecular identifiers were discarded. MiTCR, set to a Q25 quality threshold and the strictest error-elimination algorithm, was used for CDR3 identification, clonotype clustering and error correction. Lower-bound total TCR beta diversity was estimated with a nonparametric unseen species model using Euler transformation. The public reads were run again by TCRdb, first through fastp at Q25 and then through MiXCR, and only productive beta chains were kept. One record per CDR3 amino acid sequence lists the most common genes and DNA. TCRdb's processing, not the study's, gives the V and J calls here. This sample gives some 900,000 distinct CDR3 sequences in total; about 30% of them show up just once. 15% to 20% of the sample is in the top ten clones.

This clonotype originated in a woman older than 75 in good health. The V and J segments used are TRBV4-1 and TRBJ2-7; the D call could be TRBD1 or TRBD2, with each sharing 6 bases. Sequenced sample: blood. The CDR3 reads CASSPIGGQGRIYEQYF. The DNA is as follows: TGCGCCAGCAGCCCAATAGGGGGGCAGGGGCGAATTTACGAGCAGTACTTC.